This TCR beta chain originates from a study of identifying expanded T cells in peripheral blood. Study findings and constraints: Differentially abundant clones: about 1.2 between replicates, roughly 16 at around 14 days, roughly 18 at four. Across healthy donors, higher total template counts meant significantly greater roughly two-week count variance.

Healthy donors had no documented immune events, such as infections, while sampled. The data were produced by immunoSEQ multiplex PCR, yet TCRdb's version contains in-frame clones alone and is incomplete. Of approximately 92,000 clones listed, about 85% are singletons. Regarding this clone: Antigen: not known.

Sequencing input: blood. The TCR originated in a person aged 18 to 69 in good health.

CDR3 region: CASSHRGWYGYTF. In DNA form, the CDR3 reads TGTGCCAGCAGCCACAGGGGTTGGTATGGCTACACCTTC. This chain connects TRBV14 to TRBJ1-2; D is perhaps TRBD1 (6 bases). The V and J ends lost 3 bases and 5 bases respectively, with 10 bases between them. The CDR3 is made up of 13 amino acids. Germline V lookup: CDR1 SGHDN, CDR2 FVKESK.